This entry features one T cell receptor (beta chain) sequence. The data originate from a study of control samples from healthy donors and cancer patients. Only in-frame clones appear in the TCRdb table, and some are missing; sequencing was by immunoSEQ multiplex PCR. Seen here are approximately 52,000 clones, around 96% observed once, and the top ten hold 0.9% to 1.2%. This CDR3 has 15 residues. Germline assignment: CDR1 MNHNY and CDR2 SVGAGI (reference sequence). The ends were cut back, 4 bases at V and 0 bases at J, with 10 bases in the middle. The clonotype comes from a woman aged 18-29 years in good health. The material sequenced was blood. The rearrangement links TRBV6-6 to TRBJ1-5; no definite D call. In DNA, the CDR3 is TGTGCCAGCAGTTTAGGCCAGAATAGCAATCAGCCCCAGCATTTT. Translating it yields CASSLGQNSNQPQHF.